Shown below are 14 T cell receptor beta chains from a single sample sequenced in a study of CD8+CD57+ T cells in acquired aplastic anemia. All patients picked for sequencing had shown, by flow cytometry, an expansion of CD8+CD57+ cells. The study profiled TCR beta VDJ and CDR3 using genomic DNA as template. TCRdb analysed the reads with MiXCR anew, one entry per CDR3 protein. The sample lists about 54,000 distinct CDR3 sequences; roughly three fifths were seen once. The source material was sorted CD4+, CD8+, or CD8+CD57+ T cells (not recorded which) from PBMCs. The receptors were sampled from a human donor with aplastic anemia.

This clonotype has ten or more counts. V gene TRBV9 combines with J gene TRBJ1-4; 7 bases match TRBD1. The CDR3 runs to 16 residues. Germline trimming cut 0 bases from V and 0 bases from J; bases unmatched to any gene: 2. The germline V gene has CDR1 SGDLS and CDR2 YYNGEE. The CDR3 nucleotides are TGTGCCAGCAGCGTAGGGGGGACAGCAACTAATGAAAAACTGTTTTTT. This sequence encodes CASSVGGTATNEKLFF. Together with reference TRBV9 and TRBJ1-4, the CDR3 gives the full variable domain: DSGVTQTPKHLITATGQRVTLRCSPRSGDLSVYWYQQSLDQGLQFLIQYYNGEERAKGNILERFSAQQFPDLHSELNLSSLELGDSALYFCASSVGGTATNEKLFFGSGTQLSVL.

This clonotype was detected ten times or more. The rearrangement links TRBV4-1 to TRBJ2-1; the match to TRBD2 covers 10 bases. Trimming at V came to 0 bases and at J to 8 bases, leaving 10 bases not matched to a gene. Germline CDR1 is MGHRA and CDR2 is YSYEKL. The CDR3 loop spans 17 amino acids. CDR3 coding DNA: TGCGCCAGCAGCCAAGATCTTGGGCGGCTAGCGGGGGATGAGCAGTTCTTC. This gives the protein CASSQDLGRLAGDEQFF.

The chain couples TRBV10-3 to TRBJ2-3; no firm D call. Between the trimmed V and J ends, which lost 4 bases and 2 bases, there was a span of 1 base. The CDR3 contains 11 residues. Germline CDR1 reads ENHRY; CDR2 reads SYGVKD. For the CDR3, the DNA is TGTGCCATCAGTGTCACAGATACGCAGTATTTT. Protein product: CAISVTDTQYF.

The chain combines TRBV19 with TRBJ1-5; 7 bases fit TRBD1. This CDR3 region has 13 residues. The germline CDR1 and CDR2 sequences are LNHDA and SQIVND (reference sequence). After removal of 5 bases from V and 6 bases from J, the junction contained 4 bases not matched to a gene. In DNA, the CDR3 is TGTGCCAGTAGTTCACAGGGGCCTCAGCCCCAGCATTTT. Translated: CASSSQGPQPQHF.

This clonotype has ten or more counts. V gene TRBV28 combines with J gene TRBJ1-2; TRBD1 matches 8 bases. The CDR3 covers 13 residues. Germline lookup yields CDR1 MDHEN and CDR2 SYDVKM. The ends lost 7 bases at V and 7 bases at J; junction bases unmatched: 8. The CDR3 region has the DNA TGTGCCAGCACACCTTATACAGGGGGTGGCTACACCTTC. It codes for CASTPYTGGGYTF.

V and J are TRBV20-1 and TRBJ2-5; 12 bases map to TRBD2. This CDR3 is built from 14 residues. Trimming removed 3 bases from V and 5 bases from J; junction bases left unmatched: 4. The germline V gene has CDR1 DFQATT and CDR2 SNEGSKA (reference sequence). This chain's CDR3 is CSARGTSGSETQYF. The CDR3, as DNA: TGCAGTGCTAGGGGGACTAGCGGGTCCGAGACCCAGTACTTC.

This rearrangement joins TRBV10-3 to TRBJ1-5, with D maybe TRBD1 (6 bases). CDR1 and CDR2 from the germline V gene are ENHRY and SYGVKD. The CDR3 totals 14 residues. V was clipped by 4 bases and J by 6 bases, with 13 bases between them. Here the CDR3 reads CAISAQGEFQPQHF. CDR3 in DNA: TGTGCCATCAGTGCACAGGGCGAGTTTCAGCCCCAGCATTTT.

V gene TRBV19 combines with J gene TRBJ1-5, with D hard to call. CDR3 length equals 15 residues. The V and J ends lost 3 bases and 0 bases respectively, with 9 bases between them. Germline assignment: CDR1 LNHDA and CDR2 SQIVND (reference sequence). The CDR3 is CASSITNYSNQPQHF. The CDR3, as DNA: TGTGCCAGTAGTATCACCAACTATAGCAATCAGCCCCAGCATTTT.

The chain joins TRBV29-1 to TRBJ2-1; D perhaps matches TRBD2 (5 bases). The germline V and J ends were trimmed by 3 bases and 0 bases, with 15 bases remaining between them. This CDR3 contains 16 residues. The germline CDR1 and CDR2 sequences are SQVTM and ANQGSEA. The CDR3 DNA sequence: TGCAGCGTTGATCGTGTGGGAGTCCCCTCCTACAATGAGCAGTTCTTC. Its protein product is CSVDRVGVPSYNEQFF.

The chain recombines TRBV7-2 with TRBJ1-5, with a tentative D call TRBD1 (6 bases). There are 13 residues in the CDR3. Germline V lookup: CDR1 SGHTA, CDR2 FQGNSA. Trimming left V 6 bases short and J 7 bases short, with 13 bases between. The DNA for the CDR3 is TGTGCCAGCAGGGAGGGGGTAGGGCAGCCCCAGCATTTT. As protein: CASREGVGQPQHF.

The chain uses TRBV25-1 and TRBJ2-7; 9 bases are a match to TRBD2. The trim removed 2 bases at V and 0 bases at J, leaving 5 bases unmatched. This CDR3 is built from 16 residues. Germline assignment: CDR1 MGHDK and CDR2 SYGVNS. The CDR3 sequence is CASSEHPSGDSYEQYF. In DNA, the CDR3 is TGTGCCAGCAGTGAACATCCTAGCGGGGACTCCTACGAGCAGTACTTC.

This clonotype was detected ten times or more. This rearrangement joins TRBV9 to TRBJ1-4, with D possibly matching TRBD1 (5 bases). The CDR3 has 13 residues. V lost 4 bases to trimming and J lost 8 bases, with 12 bases between them. Per germline, CDR1 SGDLS and CDR2 YYNGEE. DNA of the CDR3: TGTGCCAGCAGCCCCGGGGACGCGGAAAAACTGTTTTTT. Protein sequence: CASSPGDAEKLFF.

This clonotype was observed at least ten times. This chain joins TRBV7-9 and TRBJ2-4; either TRBD1 or TRBD2 may fit D (6 bases each). The germline gives CDR1 SEHNR, CDR2 FQNEAQ (reference sequence). This CDR3 has 16 amino acids. Deletions cut 2 bases from V and 1 base from J, with 12 bases between. CDR3 DNA: TGTGCCAGCAGCTTACAGACGGGGGCGGCCAAAAACATTCAGTACTTC. Protein product: CASSLQTGAAKNIQYF. Full variable domain (outside the CDR3, taken from reference TRBV7-9 and TRBJ2-4): DTGVSQNPRHKITKRGQNVTFRCDPISEHNRLYWYRQTLGQGPEFLTYFQNEAQLEKSRLLSDRFSAERPKGSFSTLEIQRTEQGDSAMYLCASSLQTGAAKNIQYFGAGTRLSVL.

For this clonotype: Likely a read error: the CDR3 ends without its conserved phenylalanine or tryptophan. The chain links TRBV7-2 to TRBJ2-5; D not certain. CDR3 size: 13 residues. Germline CDR1 is SGHTA and CDR2 is FQGNSA. With 0 bases removed from V and 1 base from J, the gap between germline ends came to 3 bases. The CDR3 loop is CASSLATQETQYL. The CDR3 DNA follows: TGTGCCAGCAGCTTAGCGACCCAAGAGACCCAGTACCTC.